This TCR beta chain was sequenced during a study of blood T cell repertoires in COVID-19 (dated by TCRdb to the early 2020s). Notes on the research overall: Samples covering the acute and convalescent phases of COVID-19 were provided by collaborators in the United States, Italy and Spain. The material from the prospective study consisted of cDNA or gDNA derived from T cells, B-cell-depleted T cells, or PBMCs. The dataset comprised deeply sampled blood TCRbeta repertoires from subjects exposed to, actively infected with, or recovered from COVID-19. The repertoires were released in a freely available public database meant as a resource for research on the immune response to SARS-CoV-2. Samples came from the ongoing ImmuneRACE study (first 160 participants) plus 1,254 subjects from 6 global collaborators. Sample metadata almost always included a de-identified subject ID, COVID-19 status, age in years and sex. Where HLA class I and class II types were available, the types were taken from metadata supplied by the sample provider, not from assay-based typing.

Its CDR3 holds 14 amino acids, cysteine through phenylalanine. CDR3 DNA is the only sequence kept; it has 42 bases, read in frame from the first base. Sequences LNHDA (CDR1) and SQIVND (CDR2) are obtained from the germline V gene (reference sequence). Unmatched junction bases come to 5, with V trimmed by 7 bases and J by 2 bases. This clone was seen more than once but under ten times. It lacks a known antigen. No qualities accompany the bases; no much larger clone lies one base away. TCRbeta CDR3 regions were amplified from genomic DNA by means of the immunoSEQ Assay, a bias-controlled multiplex PCR. The study's own analysis went as follows. Nucleated cell counts per sample were estimated from amplification of reference gene primers within the assay. To quantify the absolute abundance of each unique TCRbeta CDR3 rearrangement, sequence reads were collapsed and filtered. Productive Simpson clonality was computed per sample as the square root of Simpson's diversity index over productive rearrangements. TCRdb carries this immuneACCESS record with in-frame sequences only. Its versions omit some clonotypes, under half of them owing to an unresolved V gene in the studies checked, with the rest unexplained. V and J calls and clone size follow that table, whereas D and trimming were derived from the DNA. The sample table shows approximately 160,000 clones, and more than 90% are seen once. The top ten clones comprise about 0.54% of the sample.

Each collaborating institution followed its own protocols to collect whole blood in K2EDTA tubes. For TCRbeta analysis, collaborator samples were shipped as frozen whole blood, as isolated PBMCs, or as DNA extracted from either sample type. Overall results and qualifications from the work: The quantity of clinical and demographic metadata differed by source and by participant and was supplied without curation.

This receptor chain uses TRBV19 and TRBJ2-7; 10 of the junction bases match TRBD1. What was sequenced was peripheral blood. The TCR sequence derives from a man in his fifties with acute or convalescent COVID-19. The DNA sequence is given as TGTGCCAGTATGGACGGACAGGGGGCCTACGAGCAGTACTTC. This yields the protein CASMDGQGAYEQYF. Supplemented by the reference TRBV19 and TRBJ2-7 proteins around the CDR3, the complete variable domain is DGGITQSPKYLFRKEGQNVTLSCEQNLNHDAMYWYRQDPGQGLRLIYYSQIVNDFQKGDIAEGYSVSREKKESFPLTVTSAQKNPTAFYLCASMDGQGAYEQYFGPGTRLTVT.